The next 23 T cell receptor beta chains were all read from a single sample in a study of T cells in Graves' hyperthyroidism and ophthalmopathy. TCR beta CDR3 regions were amplified from RNA. Using the HTBI primer set, a first-round RT-PCR was run on the TCR CDR3. Via MiXCR, TCRdb re-called the multiplex PCR reads, giving one row per CDR3 protein. The table lists 450,000 to 550,000 distinct CDR3 sequences, 24% of them singletons. The sequenced material came from blood. Every receptor here comes from a woman in her thirties with Graves' ophthalmopathy.

This clonotype has only a few counts. This chain joins TRBV7-9 and TRBJ1-6; 7 nucleotides match TRBD1. The CDR3 is 15 residues long. The V gene end was trimmed by 5 bases and the J gene end by 6 bases; junction bases not matched to a gene: 7. CDR1 is SEHNR, CDR2 FQNEAQ, per germline (reference sequence). The CDR3 loop is CASSTTGAINSPLHF. In nucleotides, the CDR3 is TGTGCCAGCAGCACCACAGGGGCCATTAATTCACCCCTCCACTTT.

This clonotype was observed at least ten times. The chain couples TRBV20-1 to TRBJ1-1; D unresolved. Trimming shortened V by 3 bases and J by 6 bases, and 8 bases separated the two germline ends. The CDR3 consists of 11 residues. In germline, CDR1 is DFQATT, CDR2 SNEGSKA (reference sequence). The CDR3 nucleotides read TGCAGTGCTAGCGCCAGACCTGAAGCTTTCTTT. This gives the protein CSASARPEAFF.

This rearrangement joins TRBV18 to TRBJ2-7; perhaps TRBD1 as D (6 bases). Germline V gene lookup returns CDR1 KGHSH and CDR2 LQKENI. V lost 5 bases and J lost 5, with 13 bases in between. The CDR3 extends over 13 amino acids. Written as DNA, the CDR3 is TGTGCCAGCTCAGACGGGACACCCGACGAGCAGTACTTC. It is translated as CASSDGTPDEQYF.

This clonotype was found many times. The chain employs TRBV7-2 and TRBJ2-7; 12 nucleotides line up with TRBD1. The CDR3 is 16 residues long. The V gene's germline CDR1 is SGHTA and CDR2 FQGNSA. With V trimmed by 5 bases and J by 7 bases, 12 bases remained unmatched. In nucleotides, the CDR3 is TGTGCCAGCAGCCAAATTGTGGGACAGGGGGCGCCTGAGCAGTACTTC. This gives the protein CASSQIVGQGAPEQYF.

The chain joins TRBV6-4 to TRBJ2-2; D unclear. The CDR3 length is 14 residues. Germline V lookup: CDR1 MRHNA, CDR2 SNTAGT. V was shortened by 6 bases and J by 4 bases, with 12 bases between the two germline ends. CDR3 loop: CASSPSVVTGELFF. The CDR3 DNA reads as TGTGCCAGCAGCCCCAGCGTGGTCACCGGGGAGCTGTTTTTT.

This sequence joins TRBV5-1 and TRBJ2-2, with TRBD1 identical over 8 bases. The V segment lost 0 bases and the J segment 7 bases; nucleotides outside the gene matches: 2. The CDR3 loop spans 14 amino acids. Germline lookup yields CDR1 SGHRS and CDR2 YFSETQ. The CDR3 nucleotides read TGCGCCAGCAGCTTGGACAGGGGGAACGGGGAGCTGTTTTTT. It translates to CASSLDRGNGELFF.

The J gene is TRBJ2-5, the V gene TRBV3-1; D unresolved. CDR3 length: 12 residues. Germline V CDR1 and CDR2: LGHDT, YNNKEL (reference sequence). V was pared by 0 bases and J by 9 bases, with 8 bases between. The CDR3 sequence: CASSQDKAAQYF. The CDR3 DNA reads as TGTGCCAGCAGCCAAGATAAGGCGGCCCAGTACTTC.

A remark on this clonotype: This clone may be a read error of a much larger clone one base away. The conserved closing phenylalanine or tryptophan is absent in this CDR3, likely reflecting a read error. This rearrangement joins TRBV2 to TRBJ1-1; D gene ambiguous. The CDR3 has 13 residues. CDR1 and CDR2 (germline): SNHLY, FYNNEI. V was shortened by 4 bases and J by 1 base, with 7 bases between the two germline ends. DNA of the CDR3: TGTGCCAGCAGTGGAAGATCGAACACTGAAGCTTTCTTG. Protein: CASSGRSNTEAFL.

This clonotype was seen only a few times. V and J are TRBV5-5 and TRBJ2-2; D not certain. Trimming removed 0 bases at V and 1 base at J, with 10 bases between. The V gene's germline CDR1 is SGHKS and CDR2 YYEKEE (reference sequence). This CDR3 is 16 amino acids long. Written as DNA, the CDR3 is TGTGCCAGCAGCTTGGCGGTCTTACTGAACACCGGGGAGCTGTTTTTT. It is translated as CASSLAVLLNTGELFF.

The chain uses TRBV6-5 and TRBJ1-5; no clear D gene. V dropped 0 bases and J dropped 7 bases, with 10 bases sitting between them. The CDR3 totals 14 residues. In germline, CDR1 is MNHEY, CDR2 SVGAGI. The chain's CDR3 is CASSYSPRGQPQHF. The CDR3 coding sequence is TGTGCCAGCAGTTACTCCCCCCGCGGACAGCCCCAGCATTTT.

This clonotype was picked up many times. The rearrangement links TRBV12-3 or TRBV12-4 to TRBJ2-7, with a tentative D call TRBD2 (6 bases). This CDR3 is built from 13 residues. Trimming removed 8 bases at V and 6 bases at J, with 17 bases between. The CDR3 DNA follows: TGTGCCAGCCGGGGGATTCCTGGCCGCGAGCAGTACTTC. Amino acid sequence: CASRGIPGREQYF.

This clonotype was observed a few times. The J gene is TRBJ2-7, the V gene TRBV7-9; D gene unclear. Trimming cost V 1 base and J 3 bases, with 7 bases left between them. CDR1 and CDR2 (germline): SEHNR, FQNEAQ (reference sequence). The CDR3 has 13 residues. DNA for the CDR3: TGTGCCAGCAGCTTAGATTCAGTCTACGAGCAGTACTTC. Its translation: CASSLDSVYEQYF.

At least ten counts were recorded for this clonotype. The chain employs TRBV19 and TRBJ1-5; TRBD1 agrees at 10 bases. This CDR3 comprises 18 residues. The V segment lost 4 bases and the J segment 0 bases; nucleotides outside the gene matches: 9. Germline V gene data show CDR1 as LNHDA and CDR2 as SQIVND (reference sequence). CDR3 in DNA: TGTGCCAGTAGTAATGATCGGGACAGGGGCAATAGCAATCAGCCCCAGCATTTT. Its translation is CASSNDRDRGNSNQPQHF.

This clonotype was picked up many times. The chain couples TRBV2 to TRBJ1-2; D remains ambiguous. Germline assignment: CDR1 SNHLY and CDR2 FYNNEI. This CDR3 has 13 residues. Between the trimmed V and J ends, which lost 9 bases and 7 bases, there was a span of 18 bases. The CDR3 loop reads CASSDSSPGGYTF. In DNA, the CDR3 is TGTGCCAGTTCGGACTCCAGCCCCGGTGGCTACACCTTC.

This clonotype was recorded many times. The gene calls are TRBV10-3 and TRBJ1-1; TRBD1 might be the D (6 bases). The V gene lost 6 bases and the J gene lost 3 bases, with 8 bases spanning the gap. The germline gives CDR1 ENHRY, CDR2 SYGVKD. The CDR3 totals 12 residues. CDR3 nucleotides: TGTGCCATCAGCTGGACAGACACTGAAGCTTTCTTT. This sequence encodes CAISWTDTEAFF.

This clonotype was counted ten times or more. The chain employs TRBV19 and TRBJ1-1; D perhaps matches TRBD1 (6 bases). The V and J ends lost 2 bases and 0 bases respectively, with 16 bases between them. This CDR3 has 17 amino acids. CDR1 and CDR2 (germline): LNHDA, SQIVND (reference sequence). The CDR3 here is CASSIPTTGMMNTEAFF. CDR3 DNA sequence: TGTGCCAGTAGTATACCAACTACAGGGATGATGAACACTGAAGCTTTCTTT. The complete variable domain, with remaining parts taken from reference TRBV19 and TRBJ1-1, reads DGGITQSPKYLFRKEGQNVTLSCEQNLNHDAMYWYRQDPGQGLRLIYYSQIVNDFQKGDIAEGYSVSREKKESFPLTVTSAQKNPTAFYLCASSIPTTGMMNTEAFFGQGTRLTVV.

This clonotype has a count of ten or more. The chain links TRBV6-5 to TRBJ1-2, with D unclear. Germline V gene data show CDR1 as MNHEY and CDR2 as SVGAGI. CDR3 length equals 14 residues. V was shortened by 2 bases and J by 4 bases, with 11 bases between the two germline ends. As DNA, the CDR3 is TGTGCCAGCAGTTACGCCCCAGTGAGCTATGGCTACACCTTC. Translating it yields CASSYAPVSYGYTF.

This clonotype was counted ten times or more. The rearrangement joins TRBV19 to TRBJ1-1; perhaps TRBD1 as D (6 bases). V was pared by 0 bases and J by 0 bases, with 8 bases between. This CDR3 is built from 15 residues. Germline CDR1 reads LNHDA; CDR2 reads SQIVND (reference sequence). CDR3 sequence (DNA): TGTGCCAGTAGTATAGATCAGGGGATGAACACTGAAGCTTTCTTT. Encoded protein: CASSIDQGMNTEAFF. Full variable domain (missing parts from reference TRBV19 and TRBJ1-1): DGGITQSPKYLFRKEGQNVTLSCEQNLNHDAMYWYRQDPGQGLRLIYYSQIVNDFQKGDIAEGYSVSREKKESFPLTVTSAQKNPTAFYLCASSIDQGMNTEAFFGQGTRLTVV.

This clonotype was counted ten times or more. This chain joins TRBV6-1 and TRBJ1-2; TRBD1 agrees at 7 bases. The germline V gene has CDR1 MNHNS and CDR2 SASEGT. The CDR3 spans 14 residues. V shed 4 bases and J 0 bases; nucleotides not matched to a gene: 2. CDR3 residues: CASSATGSNYGYTF. DNA of the CDR3: TGTGCCAGCAGTGCGACAGGGTCTAACTATGGCTACACCTTC.

Ten or more counts support this clonotype. This chain joins TRBV29-1 and TRBJ2-5; the D gene is possibly TRBD2 (6 bases). The CDR3 has 11 residues. Germline assignment: CDR1 SQVTM and CDR2 ANQGSEA. V lost 4 bases to trimming and J lost 5 bases, with 8 bases between them. The CDR3 protein is CSVVEGETQYF. CDR3 nucleotides: TGCAGCGTTGTGGAGGGCGAGACCCAGTACTTC.

Ten or more counts support this clonotype. The rearrangement joins TRBV6-2 or TRBV6-3 to TRBJ1-5, with D unclear. Germline V lookup: CDR1 MNHEY, CDR2 SVGEGT. V was trimmed by 0 bases and J by 6 bases, leaving 12 bases between them. This CDR3 region has 15 residues. The DNA for the CDR3 is TGTGCCAGCAGTTACTCTAAGTCCACGAGTCAGCCCCAGCATTTT. Amino acid sequence: CASSYSKSTSQPQHF.

This clonotype came up a few times. V is TRBV3-1 and J is TRBJ1-1; D remains ambiguous. Germline CDR1 LGHDT, CDR2 YNNKEL (reference sequence). This CDR3 spans 15 amino acids. V gave up 2 bases and J gave up 5 bases, with 15 bases separating them. In DNA form, the CDR3 reads TGTGCCAGCAGCCAATCGCGACACGAGGGTACTGAAGCTTTCTTT. Translation gives CASSQSRHEGTEAFF.

The chain combines TRBV28 with TRBJ1-2; D is uncertain. Germline CDR1 MDHEN, CDR2 SYDVKM. Trimming cost V 5 bases and J 8 bases, with 15 bases left between them. CDR3 size: 13 residues. The CDR3 sequence: CASSTRGYGGYTF. The CDR3 bases are TGTGCCAGCAGTACGCGGGGATATGGGGGCTACACCTTC.